The clone carrying this T cell receptor (beta chain) has more than one count but fewer than ten. Its target is unknown. This specimen belongs to a study of cytomegalovirus exposure and HLA in healthy donors. CDR1 SQVTM and CDR2 ANQGSEA come from the germline V gene. CDR3 size: 12 residues. Trimming stripped 4 bases from V and 5 bases from J, with 12 bases between. General study findings and limits: High specificity and sensitivity for cytomegalovirus status were reported for the classifier.

Each donor's status was that of a healthy bone marrow donor. This PCR relied on a set of 60 Vbeta primers and 13 Jbeta primers. Profiling relied on immunoSEQ multiplex PCR, and the TCRdb table lists in-frame clones only, not all of them. This sample carries 100,000 to 150,000 clones, 15% of them seen once, and the ten largest clones take 1.9%. The rearrangement uses TRBV29-1 and TRBJ2-7; maybe TRBD2 (5 bases). The TCR was taken from a young woman in good health and CMV-seronegative. The material sequenced was PBMCs. This CDR3 is CSVGGGYDEQYF. Here the CDR3 DNA reads TGCAGCGTTGGCGGCGGGTACGACGAGCAGTACTTC.